The entry below gives a single TCR beta chain sequence along with its context. The germline V gene has CDR1 KGHSH and CDR2 LQKENI. V gave up 5 bases and J gave up 4 bases, with 12 bases separating them. The CDR3 has 13 amino acids. The data derive from a study of blood T cell repertoires in COVID-19. Study-level information: From T cells, B-cell-depleted T cells, or PBMCs came the material, which was cDNA or gDNA.

Measured with immunoSEQ multiplex PCR; TCRdb has only the in-frame clones, and not every one. The repertoire includes about 80,000 clones, about 80% of them detected once, and about 12% sits in the top ten. The sequence came from a man older than 75 with acute or convalescent COVID-19. The chain carries TRBV18 and TRBJ2-7, with D hard to call. Input material: peripheral blood. In DNA form, the CDR3 reads TGTGCCAGCTCATCACTTACAGAATACGAGCAGTACTTC. Amino acid sequence: CASSSLTEYEQYF.